This T cell receptor beta chain was sequenced during a study of beta chain features in type 1 diabetes. Findings and limits, study-wide: The analysis here could not establish whether HLA type shapes TCRB rearrangement.

The CDR3 covers 13 residues. Germline CDR1 and CDR2: WSHSY and SAAADI. Trimming left V 7 bases short and J 2 bases short, with 11 bases between. The whole isolated RNA underwent reverse transcription, so sequencing captured expressed TCRB transcripts. Clones were sequenced by immunoSEQ multiplex PCR, and TCRdb holds only the in-frame ones, with some missing. This sample carries roughly 60,000 clones, about three fifths of them seen once, and the ten largest clones take roughly 2.2%. With regard to this clone: Antigen: not known.

The rearrangement joins TRBV10-2 to TRBJ1-2; D is unresolved. The clonotype originates from a young woman in good health. Material: Tregs from blood. The CDR3 here is CASISDANYGYTF. The CDR3 bases are TGCGCCAGCATTAGCGACGCGAACTATGGCTACACCTTC.